These T cell receptor beta chains were read from a single sample in a study of graft-versus-host responses after intestinal transplantation. Method: immunoSEQ multiplex PCR; TCRdb's copy keeps in-frame clones and lacks some. The sample has roughly 97,000 clones; 87% are singletons. These TCRs' antigens remain unknown. The sample was unstimulated CD4+ T cells sorted from spleen or lymph node cells, taken before intestinal transplant. The origin of the receptors is a human donor who received an intestinal transplant. Both conserved end residues are part of each CDR3. A D gene is named only where the DNA matches it firmly. The listing skips clone size in some rows; elsewhere it reads once, few, many or a size class.

TRBV7-6	.	TRBJ2-5	.	CASSLAVKETQYF	TGTGCCAGCAGCTTAGCTGTCAAAGAGACCCAGTACTTC
TRBV6-5	.	TRBJ2-3	.	CASRQSWGGTDTQYF	TGTGCCAGCAGGCAGAGTTGGGGGGGCACAGATACGCAGTATTTT
TRBV7-3	.	TRBJ1-1	.	CASSFVSDTEAFF	TGTGCCAGCAGCTTCGTTTCAGACACTGAAGCTTTCTTT
TRBV6-6	.	TRBJ1-2	.	CASSYSRRSYGYTF	TGTGCCAGCAGTTACTCGAGACGTTCTTATGGCTACACCTTC
TRBV19	.	TRBJ1-3	few	CASGTAGAGNTIYF	TGTGCCAGTGGAACCGCAGGGGCTGGAAACACCATATATTTT
TRBV11-2	TRBD2	TRBJ2-7	.	CASSLAGGPFEQYF	TGTGCCAGCAGCTTAGCGGGGGGGCCTTTCGAGCAGTACTTC
TRBV5-4	TRBD1	TRBJ1-3	.	CASSGDRGLGNTIYF	TGTGCCAGCAGCGGCGACAGGGGGCTAGGAAACACCATATATTTT
TRBV7-9	.	TRBJ2-1	once	CASKYMGDEQFF	TGTGCCAGCAAGTACATGGGGGATGAGCAGTTCTTC
TRBV6-1	.	TRBJ1-3	.	CASSESGQTGNTIYF	TGTGCCAGCAGTGAATCAGGGCAGACTGGAAACACCATATATTTT
TRBV5-1	TRBD1	TRBJ2-5	.	CASSFVAQGDQETQYF	TGCGCCAGCAGCTTTGTTGCACAGGGGGATCAAGAGACCCAGTACTTC
TRBV2	TRBD2	TRBJ2-2	.	CASSGTSGNTGELFF	TGTGCCAGCAGTGGGACTAGCGGAAACACCGGGGAGCTGTTTTTT
TRBV6-1	.	TRBJ1-1	few	CASIFGTPVTEAFF	TGTGCCAGTATTTTCGGGACACCGGTCACTGAAGCTTTCTTT
TRBV6-4	.	TRBJ2-3	.	CASSAMRGSTDTQYF	TGTGCCAGCAGTGCTATGCGGGGCAGCACAGATACGCAGTATTTT
TRBV7-9	TRBD2	TRBJ2-1	.	CASTPVERGANEQFF	TGTGCCAGCACCCCTGTTGAGCGGGGGGCCAATGAGCAGTTCTTC
TRBV10-3	.	TRBJ2-7	.	CAISVSGTTYEQYF	TGTGCCATCAGTGTTAGCGGTACAACCTACGAGCAGTACTTC
TRBV23-1	.	TRBJ2-7	once	CASRSGQYF	TGCGCCAGCCGATCTGGGCAGTACTTC
TRBV5-1	.	TRBJ2-2	.	CASTRNTGELFF	TGCGCCAGCACCCGAAACACCGGGGAGCTGTTTTTT
TRBV9	.	TRBJ2-5	.	CASSVVAGYQETQYF	TGTGCCAGCAGCGTAGTGGCGGGGTACCAAGAGACCCAGTACTTC
TRBV7-3	TRBD2	TRBJ2-1	.	CASSVTPGLAGATGEQFF	TGTGCCAGCAGCGTAACCCCGGGACTAGCGGGGGCCACAGGTGAGCAGTTCTTC
TRBV28	.	TRBJ2-7	.	CASSARWPSYEQYF	TGTGCCAGCAGTGCCCGGTGGCCTTCCTACGAGCAGTACTTC
TRBV11-2	.	TRBJ1-1	once	CASTEQRLNTEAFF	TGTGCCAGCACCGAGCAGAGACTGAACACTGAAGCTTTCTTT
TRBV6-5	.	TRBJ1-5	.	CASSLDYNQPQHF	TGTGCCAGCAGTTTGGATTACAATCAGCCCCAGCATTTT
TRBV5-4	TRBD2	TRBJ2-3	.	CASSGTSADTQYF	TGTGCCAGCAGCGGGACTAGTGCTGATACGCAGTATTTT
TRBV19	TRBD2	TRBJ2-5	.	CASSTLAGGGFSETQYF	TGTGCCAGTAGTACACTAGCGGGGGGCGGTTTCTCGGAGACCCAGTACTTC
TRBV10-3	.	TRBJ1-5	.	CAISEEFQPQHF	TGTGCCATCAGTGAAGAGTTCCAGCCCCAGCATTTT
TRBV19	TRBD1	TRBJ2-2	few	CASSPRTGAGELFF	TGTGCCAGTAGTCCGCGGACAGGGGCCGGGGAGCTGTTTTTT
TRBV9	.	TRBJ1-1	.	CASSVQVNTEAFF	TGTGCCAGCAGCGTACAGGTGAACACTGAAGCTTTCTTT
TRBV4-2	.	TRBJ2-1	.	CASSQVGTGKYNEQFF	TGTGCCAGCAGCCAAGTGGGTACAGGCAAATACAATGAGCAGTTCTTC
TRBV11-1	.	TRBJ2-7	.	CASSLYDGASYEQYF	TGTGCCAGCAGCTTATATGACGGGGCATCCTACGAGCAGTACTTC
TRBV4-2	.	TRBJ2-5	.	CASSQGGAGTSEYF	TGTGCCAGCAGCCAAGGAGGGGCCGGGACAAGCGAGTACTTC
TRBV19	.	TRBJ1-5	.	CASSIDPRGSNQPQHF	TGTGCCAGTAGTATAGACCCACGGGGTAGCAATCAGCCCCAGCATTTT
TRBV2	.	TRBJ1-4	.	CASTREMRGNEKLFF	TGTGCCAGCACTCGGGAGATGAGAGGCAATGAAAAACTGTTTTTT
TRBV27	.	TRBJ1-1	.	CASSRGEGTEAFF	TGTGCCAGCAGTAGGGGTGAGGGCACTGAAGCTTTCTTT
TRBV19	TRBD2	TRBJ2-1	.	CASSPLAGWDNEQFF	TGTGCCAGTAGCCCTCTAGCGGGATGGGACAATGAGCAGTTCTTC
TRBV6-1	.	TRBJ1-5	.	CASAGAGHQPQHF	TGTGCCAGCGCCGGGGCGGGGCATCAGCCCCAGCATTTT
TRBV6-1	.	TRBJ2-1	once	CASTPAGGPSNEQFF	TGTGCCAGCACCCCCGCCGGGGGGCCCTCCAATGAGCAGTTCTTC
TRBV4-1	.	TRBJ1-6	.	CASSQFGPPAGSPNSPLHF	TGCGCCAGCAGCCAATTTGGCCCACCTGCGGGATCACCTAATTCACCCCTCCACTTT
TRBV29-1	.	TRBJ2-4	.	CSVGGQLAKNIQYF	TGCAGCGTTGGGGGGCAATTAGCCAAAAACATTCAGTACTTC
TRBV6-6	TRBD1	TRBJ1-1	.	CATRGGGLTEAFF	TGTGCCACTCGGGGAGGGGGCTTGACTGAAGCTTTCTTT
TRBV18	TRBD1	TRBJ2-2	.	CASSHQRGQGTGELFF	TGTGCCAGCTCACATCAAAGGGGGCAAGGCACCGGGGAGCTGTTTTTT
TRBV27	.	TRBJ1-1	.	CASSLFAGEGTEAFF	TGTGCCAGCAGTTTATTTGCAGGGGAGGGCACTGAAGCTTTCTTT
TRBV29-1	TRBD1	TRBJ2-3	.	CSATGTATDTQYF	TGCAGCGCCACCGGGACAGCCACAGATACGCAGTATTTT